Each of the 17 T cell receptor beta chains below was sequenced from the same sample in a study of shared clonotypes between healthy human individuals. Terminally differentiated effector memory CD45RA+ cells were left out of the naive CD8 fraction, which was CD45RO-negative and positively selected for CCR7. TCRdb's table, derived via immunoSEQ multiplex PCR, lists solely in-frame clones and lacks some. In the table there are hundreds of thousands of clones, 80% to 95% of which are singletons. Sequenced input: naive CD8+ T cells sorted from blood. The receptors stem from a man between 25 and 39 years old in good health.

This clone was counted once. The chain combines TRBV9 with TRBJ2-1; 8 bases align to TRBD1. Looked up from germline, CDR1 is SGDLS and CDR2 is YYNGEE. The V and J ends lost 0 bases and 3 bases, in that order; junction bases with no gene match: 5. This CDR3 is built from 16 residues. DNA of the CDR3: TGTGCCAGCAGCGTAGCTCACAGGGGGAACTACAATGAGCAGTTCTTC. Protein product: CASSVAHRGNYNEQFF. The entire variable domain, with the rest obtained from reference TRBV9 and TRBJ2-1, is as follows: DSGVTQTPKHLITATGQRVTLRCSPRSGDLSVYWYQQSLDQGLQFLIQYYNGEERAKGNILERFSAQQFPDLHSELNLSSLELGDSALYFCASSVAHRGNYNEQFFGPGTRLTVL.

The genes are TRBV13 and TRBJ2-7, with 8 bases that match TRBD2. V lost 3 bases, J lost 2 bases, and 6 bases stayed unmatched. The CDR3 loop spans 15 amino acids. Per germline, CDR1 PRHDT and CDR2 FYEKMQ (reference sequence). CDR3 sequence reads: CASSFRLAPTYEQYF. In DNA, the CDR3 is TGTGCCAGCAGCTTCAGACTAGCGCCAACCTACGAGCAGTACTTC.

The chain uses TRBV28 and TRBJ1-1; the D is unclear. The germline V gene has CDR1 MDHEN and CDR2 SYDVKM. The V end was cut by 3 bases, the J end by 5 bases, with 7 bases between. The CDR3 has 12 amino acids. In DNA form, the CDR3 reads TGTGCCAGCAGTTTTATGGGAACTGAAGCTTTCTTT. It codes for CASSFMGTEAFF.

The chain is built from TRBV7-6 and TRBJ1-5, with TRBD1 identical over 9 bases. Germline CDR1 SGHVS, CDR2 FNYEAQ. The CDR3 has 15 residues. Trimming took 5 bases from V and 5 from J; bases not matched to a gene: 7. The chain's CDR3 is CASSETGGGYQPQHF. CDR3 bases: TGTGCCAGCAGCGAGACAGGGGGAGGCTATCAGCCCCAGCATTTT.

The chain links TRBV5-1 to TRBJ2-4; 7 bases are a match to TRBD2. The ends lost 2 bases at V and 15 bases at J; junction bases unmatched: 11. The CDR3 covers 13 residues. Germline V gives CDR1 SGHRS, CDR2 YFSETQ. In DNA form, the CDR3 reads TGCGCCAGCAGCTTAGGACTAGACCCCCTCCTGTACTTC. Translating gives CASSLGLDPLLYF.

The chain uses TRBV7-2 and TRBJ1-2; tentatively, D is TRBD1 (6 bases). CDR3 size: 17 residues. V was cut by 5 bases and J by 0 bases, with 19 bases left in between. The germline CDR1 and CDR2 sequences are SGHTA and FQGNSA. CDR3 coding DNA: TGTGCCAGCAGCCCAGAGGCAGGGGCTTCGGCTAACTATGGCTACACCTTC. As protein: CASSPEAGASANYGYTF.

The rearrangement joins TRBV11-2 to TRBJ2-3, with D possibly matching TRBD2 (5 bases). The CDR3 has 17 residues. Germline-derived CDR1 and CDR2 are SGHAT and FQNNGV. Trimming left V 1 base short and J 0 bases short, with 14 bases between. In DNA form, the CDR3 reads TGTGCCAGCAGCTTAGGACGGTCGGGAACTAGCACAGATACGCAGTATTTT. Its translation is CASSLGRSGTSTDTQYF.

In the case of this clone: Other DNA variants within this sample encode the same CDR3. The V and J genes are TRBV27 and TRBJ2-7, with TRBD2 matching 13 bases. The CDR3 runs 15 residues. Trimming cost V 5 bases and J 3 bases; bases outside gene matches: 4. Per the germline V gene, CDR1 is MNHEY and CDR2 is SMNVEV (reference sequence). The CDR3 loop reads CASSPRTSGSYEQYF. In DNA form, the CDR3 reads TGTGCCAGCAGTCCGAGGACTAGCGGGAGCTACGAGCAGTACTTC.

DNA for the CDR3: TGCAGCGTTGCTCTAGCCACCTCCCATGAGCAGTTCTTC. Amino acids: CSVALATSHEQFF. The rearrangement links TRBV29-1 to TRBJ2-1; a possible D gene is TRBD2 (5 bases). V lost 4 bases and J 8 bases, leaving 15 bases between the germline ends. CDR3 length: 13 amino acids. CDR1 is SQVTM, CDR2 ANQGSEA, per germline.

This chain uses TRBV2 with TRBJ2-3, with TRBD2 as a possible D gene (5 bases). CDR1 and CDR2 (germline): SNHLY, FYNNEI. The V end was cut by 10 bases, the J end by 0 bases, with 14 bases between. This CDR3 comprises 14 residues. The CDR3 DNA reads TGTGCCAATACAAGAGCGGTTAGCACAGATACGCAGTATTTT. It is translated as CANTRAVSTDTQYF. Variable domain in full (rest from reference TRBV2 and TRBJ2-3): EPEVTQTPSHQVTQMGQEVILRCVPISNHLYFYWYRQILGQKVEFLVSFYNNEISEKSEIFDDQFSVERPDGSNFTLKIRSTKLEDSAMYFCANTRAVSTDTQYFGPGTRLTVL.

The V and J genes are TRBV2 and TRBJ2-5; no firm D call. This CDR3 has 13 residues. The ends were cut back, 5 bases at V and 4 bases at J, with 11 bases in the middle. Germline-derived CDR1 and CDR2 are SNHLY and FYNNEI. The CDR3 DNA sequence: TGTGCCAGCAGTCCCACCGACCCAGAGACCCAGTACTTC. Translation: CASSPTDPETQYF.

The rearrangement links TRBV4-1 to TRBJ2-7; D not resolved. The CDR3 length is 13 residues. CDR1 and CDR2 from the germline V gene are MGHRA and YSYEKL. The V end was cut by 1 base, the J end by 4 bases, with 8 bases between. As DNA, the CDR3 is TGCGCCAGCAGCCAAGCGGGTCATTACGAGCAGTACTTC. It translates to CASSQAGHYEQYF.

This chain links TRBV7-9 with TRBJ2-7; D gene uncertain. This CDR3 spans 12 amino acids. Germline lookup yields CDR1 SEHNR and CDR2 FQNEAQ (reference sequence). V was shortened by 4 bases and J by 5 bases, with 9 bases between the two germline ends. DNA of the CDR3: TGTGCCAGCAGCTCCCGTAGCCACGAGCAGTACTTC. Protein sequence: CASSSRSHEQYF.

The V and J genes are TRBV29-1 and TRBJ1-4, with TRBD1 as a possible D gene (5 bases). The CDR3 is made up of 13 amino acids. The germline CDR1 and CDR2 sequences are SQVTM and ANQGSEA. The germline V and J ends were trimmed by 4 bases and 3 bases, with 9 bases remaining between them. The DNA for the CDR3 is TGCAGCGTTGCCGCAGGGCCTAATGAAAAACTGTTTTTT. Its translation is CSVAAGPNEKLFF. The full variable domain, its missing parts supplied by reference TRBV29-1 and TRBJ1-4, is SAVISQKPSRDICQRGTSLTIQCQVDSQVTMMFWYRQQPGQSLTLIATANQGSEATYESGFVIDKFPISRPNLTFSTLTVSNMSPEDSSIYLCSVAAGPNEKLFFGSGTQLSVL.

The rearrangement joins TRBV28 to TRBJ2-2; maybe TRBD1 (6 bases). V was clipped by 3 bases and J by 10 bases, with 18 bases between them. From germline, CDR1 is MDHEN and CDR2 SYDVKM. This CDR3 is built from 15 residues. CDR3: CASSFPRTATLELFF. In nucleotides, the CDR3 is TGTGCCAGCAGTTTTCCCAGGACAGCGACCTTGGAGCTGTTTTTT.

This chain connects TRBV4-1 to TRBJ1-5; no firm D call. Germline lookup yields CDR1 MGHRA and CDR2 YSYEKL. This CDR3 is built from 16 residues. Between the trimmed V and J ends, which lost 4 bases and 3 bases, there was a span of 16 bases. The CDR3 DNA follows: TGCGCCAGCAGCCTCCGGGTGTTGGCCTTCAATCAGCCCCAGCATTTT. Protein sequence: CASSLRVLAFNQPQHF.

This clone was observed a single time. The chain recombines TRBV5-4 with TRBJ2-1; D gene unclear. V lost 10 bases and J lost 4, with 15 bases in between. The CDR3 totals 13 residues. The germline V gene encodes CDR1 SGHNT and CDR2 YYREEE (reference sequence). CDR3 DNA: TGTGCCTCCGGTAGGGCCAATTACAATGAGCAGTTCTTC. Translation: CASGRANYNEQFF.